This T cell receptor beta chain derives from a study of T cell changes during pregnancy in multiple sclerosis. Sequencing used immunoSEQ multiplex PCR; TCRdb keeps in-frame clones, though not all of them. The repertoire has about 73,000 clones, approximately 92% of them found once; the top ten carry 2.8%. Germline CDR1 reads MDHEN; CDR2 reads SYDVKM. The V gene lost 3 bases and the J gene lost 3 bases, with 12 bases spanning the gap. The CDR3 is made up of 15 amino acids. This TCR derives from a female donor in good health, enrolled as a control in a pregnancy study. Sequenced material: peripheral blood, taken in the third trimester of pregnancy. This rearrangement joins TRBV28 to TRBJ1-5; a possible D gene is TRBD1 (6 bases). CDR3 nucleotides: TGTGCCAGCAGTTTCGGGGGGCCGCACAATCAGCCCCAGCATTTT. Its protein is CASSFGGPHNQPQHF.